The next 19 T cell receptor beta chains were all read from a single sample in a study of blood T cell repertoires in COVID-19 (dated by TCRdb to between 2020 and 2021). The library came from the immunoSEQ multiplex PCR assay. TCRdb limited this immuneACCESS table to in-frame rearrangements with V and J called. A share of clones is missing; checked studies link under half to unresolved V genes, and the rest is unexplained. This sample lists 40,000 to 55,000 clones; nearly 80% were detected once. 15% to 20% of the sample comes from the top ten. The sequencing sample was made of peripheral blood. The receptors were sampled from a man between 65 and 85 years old with acute or convalescent COVID-19.

This sequence joins TRBV6-6 and TRBJ1-1; a possible D gene is TRBD1 (6 bases). The CDR3 is 16 amino acids. CDR1 MNHNY and CDR2 SVGAGI come from the germline V gene (reference sequence). V gave up 0 bases and J gave up 4 bases, with 15 bases separating them. CDR3 residues: CASSYSGGARGTEAFF. CDR3 bases: TGTGCCAGCAGTTACTCAGGGGGGGCGAGGGGCACTGAAGCTTTCTTT.

The V gene is TRBV5-1, the J gene TRBJ1-5; 7 nucleotides match TRBD1. Looked up from germline, CDR1 is SGHRS and CDR2 is YFSETQ. The CDR3 runs to 15 residues. With V trimmed by 4 bases and J by 7 bases, 11 bases remained unmatched. The CDR3 region is CASSPPTGDGQPQHF. The CDR3 DNA reads as TGCGCCAGCAGCCCCCCCACAGGGGACGGACAGCCCCAGCATTTT.

The chain combines TRBV28 with TRBJ1-6, with 9 bases matching TRBD1. V was pared by 5 bases and J by 8 bases, with 7 bases of the junction left unmatched. CDR3 size: 15 residues. The germline V gene encodes CDR1 MDHEN and CDR2 SYDVKM. This CDR3 reads CASSPNRGRDSPLHF. CDR3 in DNA: TGTGCCAGCAGTCCGAACAGGGGGCGCGATTCACCCCTCCACTTT.

This chain links TRBV20-1 with TRBJ1-2; maybe TRBD1 (5 bases). Trimming pared 8 bases from V and 6 bases from J, leaving 13 bases between. Germline V gene lookup returns CDR1 DFQATT and CDR2 SNEGSKA (reference sequence). The CDR3 runs to 11 residues. The CDR3 sequence: CSPTPGDGYTF. DNA of the CDR3: TGCAGTCCTACACCGGGGGATGGCTACACCTTC.

The rearrangement uses TRBV30 and TRBJ2-7; TRBD1 aligns across 8 bases. J was trimmed by 2 bases and V by 0 bases; bases with no gene match: 12. The CDR3 is 17 amino acids. CDR1 is GTSNPN, CDR2 SVGIG, per germline (reference sequence). CDR3 residues: CAWSVKFFGQGAYEQYF. The CDR3 DNA sequence: TGTGCCTGGAGTGTAAAATTCTTCGGACAGGGAGCCTACGAGCAGTACTTC.

This chain links TRBV9 with TRBJ1-4; D perhaps matches TRBD1 (6 bases). Germline V gene sequence: CDR1 SGDLS, CDR2 YYNGEE. This CDR3 contains 16 residues. V was pared by 4 bases and J by 5 bases, with 18 bases between. CDR3 in DNA: TGTGCCAGCAGCACGAAACCGGGACAACTAAATGAAAAACTGTTTTTT. It encodes CASSTKPGQLNEKLFF.

The chain employs TRBV28 and TRBJ2-6; no reliable D call. With 3 bases removed from V and 4 bases from J, the gap between germline ends came to 7 bases. Per germline, CDR1 MDHEN and CDR2 SYDVKM. This CDR3 has 14 residues. This chain's CDR3 is CASSLFSGANVLTF. In nucleotides, the CDR3 is TGTGCCAGCAGTTTGTTCTCGGGGGCCAACGTCCTGACTTTC.

The J gene is TRBJ2-3, the V gene TRBV7-9; D not certain. Germline values: CDR1 SEHNR, CDR2 FQNEAQ (reference sequence). With 6 bases removed from V and 2 bases from J, the gap between germline ends came to 6 bases. The CDR3 extends over 12 amino acids. CDR3 nucleotides: TGTGCCAGCAGTTCTACCACAGATACGCAGTATTTT. The encoded protein is CASSSTTDTQYF.

The V and J genes are TRBV19 and TRBJ1-6; D unclear. The V end lost 3 bases, the J end lost 10 bases, and 19 bases lay between the germline ends. The CDR3 is 16 amino acids. In germline, CDR1 is LNHDA, CDR2 SQIVND (reference sequence). This CDR3 reads CASSISFYLRESPLHF. Written as DNA, the CDR3 is TGTGCCAGTAGTATTAGTTTCTACCTCCGGGAATCACCCCTCCACTTT.

In this sample, this clone turned up once. The chain has TRBV5-1 and TRBJ1-2; 9 positions match TRBD1. The CDR3 spans 16 residues. Germline lookup yields CDR1 SGHRS and CDR2 YFSETQ. V was clipped by 4 bases and J by 8 bases; unmatched bases: 15. In nucleotides, the CDR3 is TGCGCCAGCAGCCTAGGGACAGGGTCCCCGGCGTACGGCTACACCTTC. Protein: CASSLGTGSPAYGYTF.

This chain uses TRBV30 with TRBJ2-2; TRBD1 aligns across 8 bases. Trimming took 5 bases from V and 6 from J; bases not matched to a gene: 11. Germline V gene sequence: CDR1 GTSNPN, CDR2 SVGIG (reference sequence). There are 15 residues in the CDR3. CDR3 residues: CAWFHGTGRPGELFF. CDR3 nucleotide sequence: TGTGCCTGGTTTCACGGGACAGGTCGCCCCGGGGAGCTGTTTTTT. The whole variable domain, remainder taken from reference TRBV30 and TRBJ2-2, is SQTIHQWPATLVQPVGSPLSLECTVEGTSNPNLYWYRQAAGRGLQLLFYSVGIGQISSEVPQNLSASRPQDRQFILSSKKLLLSDSGFYLCAWFHGTGRPGELFFGEGSRLTVL.

The chain carries TRBV18 and TRBJ1-5; D is unclear. Germline V CDR1 and CDR2: KGHSH, LQKENI. V was clipped by 3 bases and J by 0 bases, with 3 bases between them. The CDR3 contains 13 residues. CDR3 sequence reads: CASSPYSNQPQHF. CDR3 DNA sequence: TGTGCCAGCTCACCTTATAGCAATCAGCCCCAGCATTTT.

The chain recombines TRBV9 with TRBJ1-4, with D possibly being TRBD1 (5 bases). Trimming left V 0 bases short and J 4 bases short, with 10 bases between. Germline-derived CDR1 and CDR2 are SGDLS and YYNGEE. The CDR3 sequence is 15 residues long. The CDR3: CASSVGPGDNEKLFF. Written as DNA, the CDR3 is TGTGCCAGCAGCGTAGGACCGGGGGATAATGAAAAACTGTTTTTT.

The chain employs TRBV5-1 and TRBJ1-1, with 10 bases that match TRBD1. The germline V gene has CDR1 SGHRS and CDR2 YFSETQ. Trimming took 1 base from V and 5 from J; bases not matched to a gene: 5. The CDR3 extends over 15 amino acids. CDR3 region: CASSLTPGQGTEAFF. CDR3 nucleotides: TGCGCCAGCAGCTTGACCCCGGGACAGGGGACTGAAGCTTTCTTT. The variable domain in full, completed from reference TRBV5-1 and TRBJ1-1, reads KAGVTQTPRYLIKTRGQQVTLSCSPISGHRSVSWYQQTPGQGLQFLFEYFSETQRNKGNFPGRFSGRQFSNSRSEMNVSTLELGDSALYLCASSLTPGQGTEAFFGQGTRLTVV.

The rearrangement uses TRBV24-1 and TRBJ1-1, with D unclear. Trimming cost V 11 bases and J 5 bases, with 11 bases left between them. Germline V gives CDR1 KGHDR, CDR2 SFDVKD. The length of the CDR3 is 11 residues. The DNA of the CDR3 is TGTGCCATGCAGGTTACTACTGAAGCTTTCTTT. This encodes CAMQVTTEAFF.

The chain is built from TRBV9 and TRBJ2-7; 10 bases are shared with TRBD1. Germline lookup yields CDR1 SGDLS and CDR2 YYNGEE. V lost 4 bases and J lost 3; bases outside the gene matches: 7. CDR3 length: 15 residues. This CDR3 is CASSPRQGAVYEQYF. CDR3 nucleotide sequence: TGTGCCAGCAGCCCCCGACAGGGGGCAGTCTACGAGCAGTACTTC.

The chain uses TRBV6-4 and TRBJ2-1; D remains unclear. Trimming removed 6 bases from V and 0 bases from J, with 15 bases in between. Germline V lookup: CDR1 MRHNA, CDR2 SNTAGT. This CDR3 spans 16 amino acids. This CDR3 is CASSSITVSSYNEQFF. CDR3 DNA: TGTGCCAGCAGCTCGATTACCGTGAGCTCCTACAATGAGCAGTTCTTC.

In the case of this clone: One end of the junction does not line up with germline, which may come from a read error. This chain uses TRBV7-2 with TRBJ2-2; D is ambiguous. The germline gives CDR1 SGHTA, CDR2 FQGNSA. This CDR3 spans 16 amino acids. The CDR3 region has the DNA TGTGCCAGCAGCCCCGAGGTGCGGCCGAACGCCGGGGAGCTGTTTTTT. It specifies CASSPEVRPNAGELFF.

The table lists this clone with a count of one. The V call is TRBV6-5, the J call TRBJ1-2; 9 positions match TRBD1. CDR1 is MNHEY, CDR2 SVGAGI, per germline. The V gene end was trimmed by 7 bases and the J gene end by 4 bases; junction bases not matched to a gene: 7. The CDR3 totals 14 residues. The CDR3 is CASTTGGEGYGYTF. The DNA for the CDR3 is TGTGCCAGCACTACAGGGGGCGAGGGCTATGGCTACACCTTC.